This paragraph covers one T cell receptor (beta chain) sequence. This record belongs to a study of identical twins. TCRdb redid the calling of the 5' RACE reads with MiXCR, one entry per CDR3 protein. This sample has around 370,000 distinct CDR3 sequences, with roughly 9% found just once. CDR3 length equals 15 residues. Trimming took 1 base from V and 4 from J, leaving 14 bases between them. Germline values: CDR1 SGHRS, CDR2 YFSETQ. The chain employs TRBV5-1 and TRBJ2-5; the D gene is possibly TRBD2 (6 bases). This TCR was sampled from a woman in her forties or fifties in good health. What was sequenced was naive T cells sorted from blood. CDR3 sequence: CASSLFSREVETQYF. Written as DNA, the CDR3 is TGCGCCAGCAGCTTGTTTTCTAGGGAGGTAGAGACCCAGTACTTC. Variable domain in full (rest from reference TRBV5-1 and TRBJ2-5): KAGVTQTPRYLIKTRGQQVTLSCSPISGHRSVSWYQQTPGQGLQFLFEYFSETQRNKGNFPGRFSGRQFSNSRSEMNVSTLELGDSALYLCASSLFSREVETQYFGPGTRLLVL.